The text below deals with one T cell receptor beta chain. Its antigen is unidentified. From blood CD8+ and CD4+ T cells, TCR beta sequences were generated. An input of roughly 0.5 to 1 ug of RNA was subjected to reverse transcription using random hexamers. TCR beta CDR3 was amplified by immunoSEQ covering 54 Vbeta and 13 Jbeta. A single record per CDR3 protein comes from TCRdb applying MiXCR to the immunoSEQ multiplex PCR reads. Seen here are roughly 130,000 distinct CDR3 sequences, nearly 95% observed once, and the top ten hold more than 0.095%. The sample originates from a study of CD8 T cells in Susac syndrome. The CDR3 consists of 13 residues. Looked up from germline, CDR1 is MDHEN and CDR2 is SYDVKM. Trimming took off 8 bases at V and 7 bases at J, with 14 bases between the two ends. Findings and limits, study-wide: In its TCR sequencing and HLA analysis, the study acknowledged that the number of individuals was relatively small.

This chain joins TRBV28 and TRBJ2-2; a weak D match, TRBD2 (5 bases). The sequencing sample was made of CD4+ T cells from PBMCs. The TCR was taken from a human donor in good health. For the CDR3, the DNA is TGTGCCAGCGCAAATCCGGGAATCGGGGAGCTGTTTTTT. This encodes CASANPGIGELFF.